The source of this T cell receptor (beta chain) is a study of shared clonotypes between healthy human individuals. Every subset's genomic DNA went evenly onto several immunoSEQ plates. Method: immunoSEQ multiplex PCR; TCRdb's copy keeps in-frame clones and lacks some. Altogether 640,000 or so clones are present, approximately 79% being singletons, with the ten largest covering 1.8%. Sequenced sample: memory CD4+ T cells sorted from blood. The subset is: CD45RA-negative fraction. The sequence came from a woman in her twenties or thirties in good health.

The CDR3 nucleotides read TGTGCCAGCAGCTTAAGGGTACAGGGGTACGAGCAGTACTTC. Encoded protein: CASSLRVQGYEQYF. This chain links TRBV11-2 with TRBJ2-7, with 7 bases fitting TRBD1. Germline-derived CDR1 and CDR2 are SGHAT and FQNNGV. CDR3 size: 14 residues. The V and J ends lost 2 bases and 4 bases, in that order; junction bases with no gene match: 5.